The clone carrying this T cell receptor beta chain has only a few counts. As for time point: patch test 2, 6 weeks after DPC sensitization. The treatment was: therapeutic diphenylcyclopropenone sensitization with weekly scalp DPC. The sample comes from a study of human T cells and chemical hapten exposure. Germline V gene data show CDR1 as MNHNY and CDR2 as SVGAGI (reference sequence). Trimming stripped 0 bases from V and 6 bases from J, with 14 bases between. There are 16 residues in the CDR3. In TCRdb, the RACE reads were re-called with MiXCR into one record per CDR3 protein. Among over 70,000 distinct CDR3 sequences, approximately 9% were seen once, and the ten largest hold about 3%.

This TCR was sampled from a woman between 45 and 60 years old with alopecia areata. Some clones in this sample may be carry-over from other donors' samples. The gene calls are TRBV6-6 and TRBJ1-4; no clear D. Sequenced here: whole blood, sampled in connection with sensitization to the hapten diphenylcyclopropenone (DPC). The CDR3 bases are TGTGCCAGCAGTTACTCGAGGTACAGTGGAGATGAAAAACTGTTTTTT. As protein: CASSYSRYSGDEKLFF.